Below, 25 T cell receptor beta chains from the same sample are listed, as sequenced in a study of CXCR3-negative and CXCR3-positive naive CD8 T cells. Study-level results: CXCR3-positive naive cells had TRB CDR3s that were more hydrophobic than CXCR3-negative naive cells had.

These receptors' targets are unknown. UMI-tagged TRB cDNA libraries were built via 5' RACE. TCRdb reprocessed the 5' RACE reads and stores each CDR3 protein as one record, lacking DNA. Here the sample table reports 150,000 or so distinct CDR3 sequences. Sequenced material: naive CXCR3+ CD8+ T cells from blood. Subset: CD45RO-CCR7+CD27+CD95- naive CD8+ T cells expressing CXCR3 (TNR3+). The receptor source for this set is a human donor in good health. Some clones in this sample may be carry-over from other donors' samples.

V usage is TRBV10-3 and J usage is TRBJ1-3. The germline CDR1 and CDR2 sequences are ENHRY and SYGVKD. The CDR3 sequence is 13 residues long. CDR3 residues: CAISDGSGNTIYF.

The chain is built from TRBV7-3 and TRBJ2-3; TCRdb names TRBD2, which stays unverified in the absence of DNA. Germline V CDR1 and CDR2: SGHTA, FQGTGA. The CDR3 is 15 residues long. CDR3 residues: CASSLGLDGTDTQYF.

V gene TRBV7-9 combines with J gene TRBJ1-2; TCRdb lists TRBD1, though no DNA is available to test this call. Germline V gene data show CDR1 as SEHNR and CDR2 as FQNEAQ (reference sequence). The CDR3 is made up of 15 amino acids. This chain's CDR3 is CASSSGQGAYYGYTF.

The V and J genes are TRBV9 and TRBJ2-1. Per the germline V gene, CDR1 is SGDLS and CDR2 is YYNGEE. The CDR3 extends over 15 amino acids. CDR3 residues: CASSGEGSSYNEQFF.

This chain joins TRBV19 and TRBJ1-5; checking the TCRdb D call of TRBD1 is not possible without DNA. CDR3 size: 13 residues. Germline V lookup: CDR1 LNHDA, CDR2 SQIVND (reference sequence). CDR3 region: CASTSGGNQPQHF. Combining the CDR3 with reference TRBV19 and TRBJ1-5 gives the whole variable domain DGGITQSPKYLFRKEGQNVTLSCEQNLNHDAMYWYRQDPGQGLRLIYYSQIVNDFQKGDIAEGYSVSREKKESFPLTVTSAQKNPTAFYLCASTSGGNQPQHFGDGTRLSIL.

The V and J genes are TRBV27 and TRBJ2-2; TCRdb returns TRBD1, unconfirmable since there is no DNA. The CDR3 has 16 residues. Germline V gene sequence: CDR1 MNHEY, CDR2 SMNVEV (reference sequence). CDR3 residues: CASSSLPPGGPGELFF.

This sequence joins TRBV9 and TRBJ2-2; TCRdb returns TRBD1, unconfirmable since there is no DNA. This CDR3 has 16 amino acids. Germline CDR1 and CDR2: SGDLS and YYNGEE. The CDR3 reads CASGQGGQLYTGELFF. Using reference TRBV9 and TRBJ2-2 for the parts outside the CDR3, the full variable domain is DSGVTQTPKHLITATGQRVTLRCSPRSGDLSVYWYQQSLDQGLQFLIQYYNGEERAKGNILERFSAQQFPDLHSELNLSSLELGDSALYFCASGQGGQLYTGELFFGEGSRLTVL.

The V call is TRBV29-1, the J call TRBJ2-2; TCRdb gives TRBD2 as the D gene, but with no DNA this cannot be confirmed. This CDR3 is 15 amino acids long. CDR1 and CDR2 from the germline V gene are SQVTM and ANQGSEA. CDR3 protein: CSVVGSGGYTGELFF.

This chain uses TRBV3-1 with TRBJ2-3; the D call from TCRdb, TRBD2, cannot be confirmed without DNA. Per germline, CDR1 LGHDT and CDR2 YNNKEL (reference sequence). This CDR3 contains 16 residues. This chain's CDR3 is CASSQDPRAGLNTQYF.

This rearrangement joins TRBV20-1 to TRBJ2-7. The germline V gene has CDR1 DFQATT and CDR2 SNEGSKA (reference sequence). The CDR3 has 13 amino acids. CDR3 residues: CSARKGVSYEQYF.

This rearrangement joins TRBV12-3 or TRBV12-4 to TRBJ2-7. The CDR3 sequence is 11 residues long. The CDR3 reads CASSLRDEQYF.

The rearrangement links TRBV29-1 to TRBJ2-3; the TCRdb call, TRBD2, lacks DNA for checking. CDR1 is SQVTM, CDR2 ANQGSEA, per germline. The CDR3 has 16 residues. The CDR3 region is CSARGRRAGEVDTQYF.

The rearrangement links TRBV6-2 or TRBV6-3 to TRBJ2-2; TCRdb's D gene call, TRBD2, goes unchecked for lack of DNA. The CDR3 runs 23 residues. CDR1 and CDR2 (germline): MNHEY, SVGEGT. CDR3 protein: CASSTRPGASGGRGRPNTGELFF.

V usage is TRBV6-8 and J usage is TRBJ1-4; with no DNA, the TCRdb D assignment of TRBD1 cannot be verified. This CDR3 has 15 residues. CDR1 MNHGY and CDR2 SAAAGT come from the germline V gene. The CDR3 here is CASRRGGTTNEKLFF.

The chain links TRBV14 to TRBJ2-1; TCRdb designates TRBD2, a call that cannot be tested without DNA. CDR1 SGHDN and CDR2 FVKESK come from the germline V gene. The CDR3 has 16 residues. CDR3 region: CASSPSPPGLPHEQFF.

This chain connects TRBV4-1 to TRBJ2-1; TCRdb proposes TRBD1, but this gene call is untestable without DNA. Germline V gene data show CDR1 as MGHRA and CDR2 as YSYEKL. The CDR3 runs to 17 residues. CDR3 region: CASSPDSGTGTYNEQFF.

The chain carries TRBV7-2 and TRBJ2-1. The CDR3 consists of 14 residues. In germline, CDR1 is SGHTA, CDR2 FQGNSA. CDR3 residues: CASSLVGAYNEQFF.

The chain has TRBV5-1 and TRBJ1-5. Germline lookup yields CDR1 SGHRS and CDR2 YFSETQ. The CDR3 is made up of 16 amino acids. CDR3 sequence reads: CASSLELREGNQPQHF.

V gene TRBV2 combines with J gene TRBJ2-3; TCRdb proposes TRBD2, but this gene call is untestable without DNA. The CDR3 is 15 amino acids. Germline CDR1 and CDR2: SNHLY and FYNNEI. CDR3: CASSGGTTHTDTQYF.

The chain couples TRBV10-3 to TRBJ2-4; TCRdb picks TRBD1, but there is no DNA to check that call. CDR3 length: 14 residues. CDR1 ENHRY and CDR2 SYGVKD come from the germline V gene. CDR3 loop: CAISPETGVDIQYF.

The chain has TRBV27 and TRBJ2-7; TCRdb's assignment of TRBD2 cannot be checked, as there is no DNA. This CDR3 contains 15 residues. CDR1 and CDR2 from the germline V gene are MNHEY and SMNVEV (reference sequence). The CDR3 spells CASSLEAGLTYEQYF.

The chain recombines TRBV10-2 with TRBJ2-2; TCRdb outputs TRBD2, but without DNA this stays unchecked. This CDR3 comprises 15 residues. CDR1 and CDR2 from the germline V gene are WSHSY and SAAADI. This chain's CDR3 is CASSWTSANTGELFF.

The V gene is TRBV19, the J gene TRBJ1-1. Germline V gene data show CDR1 as LNHDA and CDR2 as SQIVND (reference sequence). The CDR3 is 13 residues long. The CDR3 sequence: CASSILGNTEAFF.

J is TRBJ2-2 and V is TRBV28; TCRdb's D call, TRBD1, is unchecked because there is no DNA. CDR1 is MDHEN, CDR2 SYDVKM, per germline. This CDR3 region has 16 residues. The CDR3 reads CASSSTGAIDTGELFF.

The rearrangement uses TRBV29-1 and TRBJ2-1; as DNA is missing, the TRBD1 call by TCRdb cannot be tested. Germline lookup yields CDR1 SQVTM and CDR2 ANQGSEA. The CDR3 extends over 14 amino acids. The CDR3 here is CSVGGRGGPGEQFF.